This is a list of T cell receptor beta chains from one sample in a study of blood T cell repertoires in COVID-19. Sequencing was performed with immunoSEQ multiplex PCR; in TCRdb, only in-frame clones are kept and a portion is missing. The table lists 300,000 to 350,000 clones, about 90% of them singletons. Sequenced sample: PBMCs or T cells enriched from blood (not recorded which). The origin of the receptors is a man in his thirties or forties who had recovered from COVID-19. Both conserved end residues are part of each CDR3. The D gene is left open where the match is weak. Clone sizes are given selectively: once, few, many, or a class where the clone is expanded.

-	TRBJ1-6	-	TRBV18	TGTGCCAGCTCACCTGGAGGGGAAGGCTCACCCCTCCACTTT	CASSPGGEGSPLHF
-	TRBJ1-1	TRBD1	TRBV19	TGTGCCAGTATCCCCGGAGACAGGGTGGCTGAAGCTTTCTTT	CASIPGDRVAEAFF
few	TRBJ2-2	-	TRBV6-5	TGTGCCAGCAGTTCACAGGGTTCGAACACCGGGGAGCTGTTTTTT	CASSSQGSNTGELFF
once	TRBJ2-1	TRBD2	TRBV4-1	TGCGCCAGCAGCCAAGATTGGCGGGAGTTCTACAATGAGCAGTTCTTC	CASSQDWREFYNEQFF
-	TRBJ2-2	-	TRBV4-1	TGCGCCACCACAAAAGACAGGTCGAACACCGGGGAGCTGTTTTTT	CATTKDRSNTGELFF
-	TRBJ2-7	-	TRBV7-9	TGTGCCAGCAGCTCCAGCTCCTACGAGCAGTACTTC	CASSSSSYEQYF
-	TRBJ2-1	TRBD2	TRBV6-5	TGTGCCAGCAGTCCCGGGACTAGCGGTAATGAGCAGTTCTTC	CASSPGTSGNEQFF
-	TRBJ2-1	TRBD2	TRBV5-4	TGTGCCAGCACCGGAGCGGGGGGTGCCTACAATGAGCAGTTCTTC	CASTGAGGAYNEQFF
once	TRBJ1-4	-	TRBV7-9	TGTGCCAGCAGCTTAGGAATCGGGGATAATGAAAAACTGTTTTTT	CASSLGIGDNEKLFF
-	TRBJ1-3	-	TRBV12-5	TGTGCTAGTGGTTTGGTATCCACGGGGGTTGGAAACACCATATATTTT	CASGLVSTGVGNTIYF
once	TRBJ1-4	-	TRBV7-9	TGTGCCAGCAGCTCGGGGTTTGAAAAACTGTTTTTT	CASSSGFEKLFF
-	TRBJ1-1	TRBD1	TRBV9	TGTGCCAGCAGCGGGGGGACAGGCCTGAACACTGAAGCTTTCTTT	CASSGGTGLNTEAFF
-	TRBJ1-2	-	TRBV4-1	TGCGCCAGCAGAGGGGGGGACGGGCCTAACTATGGCTACACCTTC	CASRGGDGPNYGYTF
-	TRBJ2-5	TRBD1	TRBV18	TGTGCCAGCTCACCACAGACAGGGGAAGAGACCCAGTACTTC	CASSPQTGEETQYF
-	TRBJ2-7	-	TRBV7-2	TGTGCCAGCAGCTTTTCTGGGCTCGAGCAGTACTTC	CASSFSGLEQYF
-	TRBJ2-7	TRBD1	TRBV19	TGTGCCAGTAGTATGGGACAGGGGCTTTTCTACGAGCAGTACTTC	CASSMGQGLFYEQYF
-	TRBJ1-2	TRBD1	TRBV5-1	TGCGCCAGCAGCCCGACAGGGGGCGGTGGCTACACCTTC	CASSPTGGGGYTF
-	TRBJ1-1	TRBD1	TRBV7-3	TGTGCCAGCAGCTCACAGGGGGGGAGCACTGAAGCTTTCTTT	CASSSQGGSTEAFF
-	TRBJ1-3	TRBD1	TRBV5-1	TGCGCCAGCAGCTCCCCGACAGGGGACTTCTCTGGAAACACCATATATTTT	CASSSPTGDFSGNTIYF
once	TRBJ2-7	-	TRBV30	TGTGCCTGGAGTGTTCTAGGTCTCGGCTACGAGCAGTACTTC	CAWSVLGLGYEQYF
-	TRBJ2-7	-	TRBV5-4	TGTGCCAGCAGCAAGAGAGACCTTCAGGACGAGCAGTACTTC	CASSKRDLQDEQYF
-	TRBJ1-6	-	TRBV19	TGTGCCAGTCATGCTTGGGGACAAAGCTCCTATAATTCACCCCTCCACTTT	CASHAWGQSSYNSPLHF
-	TRBJ1-1	-	TRBV5-1	TGCGCCAGCAGCTTGGGTCAGGGAAGCATGAGTGGCACTGAAGCTTTCTTT	CASSLGQGSMSGTEAFF
-	TRBJ1-1	-	TRBV5-1	TGCGCCAGCAGCTCACAGGGTTCCACTGAAGCTTTCTTT	CASSSQGSTEAFF
once	TRBJ2-1	TRBD2	TRBV12-5	TGTGCTAGTGGTGGACTAGCGGGGAGGGATGAGCAGTTCTTC	CASGGLAGRDEQFF
-	TRBJ2-3	-	TRBV21-1	TGTGCCAGCAGCCCCCACCGGGACATGTTAAGCACAGATACGCAGTATTTT	CASSPHRDMLSTDTQYF
-	TRBJ2-7	TRBD1	TRBV10-3	TGTGCCATCAGTGAGTCGACCCGGACAGGGAGCGAGCAGTACTTC	CAISESTRTGSEQYF
-	TRBJ2-7	-	TRBV5-1	TGCGCCAGCAGCTTAGGACAGAAAAACTACGAGCAGTACTTC	CASSLGQKNYEQYF
-	TRBJ2-7	TRBD2	TRBV4-2	TGTGCCAGCAGCCAAGATTTGGGACTAGCGGTTTTAGGGGAGCAGTACTTC	CASSQDLGLAVLGEQYF
-	TRBJ2-6	-	TRBV2	TGTGCCAGCCTCACTGATAGCTCTGGGGCCAACGTCCTGACTTTC	CASLTDSSGANVLTF
-	TRBJ2-1	TRBD1	TRBV7-8	TGTGCCAGCAGCTCAGGGACAGAATACAATGAGCAGTTCTTC	CASSSGTEYNEQFF
few	TRBJ1-6	TRBD1	TRBV4-1	TGCGCCAGCAGCCAAGAAAGCAGGGGGCAATCGTATAATTCACCCCTCCACTTT	CASSQESRGQSYNSPLHF